The 18 T cell receptor beta chains below all came from one sample that was sequenced in a study of cytomegalovirus exposure and HLA in healthy donors (dated by TCRdb to about 2017). Libraries were built with the immunoSEQ multiplex PCR assay. For the multiplex PCR, a mixture combining 60 forward primers for TCR Vbeta segments and 13 reverse primers for TCR Jbeta segments was used. TCRdb retrieved this table from immuneACCESS and kept in-frame rearrangements only. Not all clones are present; in checked studies, unresolved V genes account for under half, and no reason is known for the remainder. This sample has approximately 190,000 clones in its table, and roughly 80% of those were observed once. Jointly, the top ten make up approximately 6% of the sample. The specimen was PBMCs. The origin of the receptors is a woman under 40 in good health and CMV-seropositive.

V usage is TRBV6-1 and J usage is TRBJ1-2; D may be TRBD1 (5 bases). Germline V gene data show CDR1 as MNHNS and CDR2 as SASEGT. V lost 8 bases and J lost 0, with 16 bases in between. This CDR3 region has 15 residues. The CDR3 protein is CASWGVGGANYGYTF. Here the CDR3 DNA reads TGTGCCAGCTGGGGGGTCGGCGGTGCTAACTATGGCTACACCTTC.

This chain connects TRBV12-5 to TRBJ1-2; 8 nucleotides line up with TRBD1. The CDR3 totals 16 residues. Germline trimming cut 6 bases from V and 3 bases from J; bases unmatched to any gene: 12. Germline CDR1 is LGHNT and CDR2 is FRNRAP. The CDR3 loop reads CASGTQRTGLDYGYTF. Written as DNA, the CDR3 is TGTGCTAGTGGGACCCAAAGGACAGGGTTGGACTATGGCTACACCTTC.

In nucleotides, the CDR3 is TGCGCCAGCAGTTTTAGCGGGAGGGCCCCCAATGAGCAGTTCTTC. It specifies CASSFSGRAPNEQFF. The chain combines TRBV5-1 with TRBJ2-1; 11 positions match TRBD2. V was pared by 5 bases and J by 6 bases, with 7 bases of the junction left unmatched. Germline V gene lookup returns CDR1 SGHRS and CDR2 YFSETQ. The CDR3 consists of 15 residues.

This sequence joins TRBV2 and TRBJ1-5; 7 bases map to TRBD1. Germline V lookup: CDR1 SNHLY, CDR2 FYNNEI. This CDR3 region has 12 residues. V lost 9 bases, J lost 9 bases, and 8 bases stayed unmatched. CDR3 residues: CASGTDERPQHF. The CDR3 coding sequence is TGTGCCAGTGGGACAGACGAGAGGCCCCAGCATTTT.

This clone has a single count. The gene calls are TRBV6-6 and TRBJ2-7, with a weak D call TRBD1 (5 bases). V lost 5 bases and J 4 bases, leaving 18 bases between the germline ends. The CDR3 has 15 residues. Looked up from germline, CDR1 is MNHNY and CDR2 is SVGAGI (reference sequence). CDR3 DNA sequence: TGTGCCAGCAGTCCCTCTCGACAGCTGATGTACGAGCAGTACTTC. This gives the protein CASSPSRQLMYEQYF.

This clone was seen a handful of times. The V and J genes are TRBV2 and TRBJ2-2, with 9 bases fitting TRBD1. With V trimmed by 4 bases and J by 6 bases, 0 bases remained unmatched. From germline, CDR1 is SNHLY and CDR2 FYNNEI. The CDR3 sequence is 13 residues long. In nucleotides, the CDR3 is TGTGCCAGCAGTGGGACAGGGGCCGGGGAGCTGTTTTTT. It codes for CASSGTGAGELFF.

Here the CDR3 reads CASSRERGDEAFF. CDR3 coding DNA: TGTGCCAGCAGCCGAGAGCGGGGCGACGAAGCTTTCTTT. The chain joins TRBV6-4 to TRBJ1-1, with D perhaps matching TRBD1 (5 bases). This CDR3 region has 13 residues. Per germline, CDR1 MRHNA and CDR2 SNTAGT. Trimming stripped 6 bases from V and 8 bases from J, with 16 bases between.

On this clone itself: At one end the junction does not follow the germline gene, possibly because of a read error. The chain couples TRBV7-7 to TRBJ2-7; no firm D call. The CDR3 consists of 13 residues. Germline CDR1 reads SSHAT; CDR2 reads FNYEAQ (reference sequence). CDR3 residues: CASSPLGSYEQYF. The CDR3 nucleotides read TGTGCTAGCAGCCCTCTAGGCTCCTACGAGCAGTACTTC.

This clone was seen a single time. The chain recombines TRBV9 with TRBJ2-7; D gene ambiguous. The CDR3 loop spans 14 amino acids. Germline CDR1 is SGDLS and CDR2 is YYNGEE. V dropped 0 bases and J dropped 0 bases, with 7 bases sitting between them. The CDR3, as DNA: TGTGCCAGCAGCGTAGAATTACACTCCTACGAGCAGTACTTC. Translated: CASSVELHSYEQYF.

V gene TRBV28 combines with J gene TRBJ1-3; D is unclear. This CDR3 comprises 11 residues. Germline V gene data show CDR1 as MDHEN and CDR2 as SYDVKM. The germline V and J ends were trimmed by 7 bases and 4 bases, with 5 bases remaining between them. CDR3 protein: CASIQGNTIYF. In DNA form, the CDR3 reads TGTGCCAGCATTCAGGGAAACACCATATATTTT.

In regard to this clone: At one end, the junction sequence differs from germline, possibly due to a read error. The gene calls are TRBV7-9 and TRBJ1-2, with D possibly matching TRBD1 (6 bases). Per germline, CDR1 SEHNR and CDR2 FQNEAQ (reference sequence). The CDR3 is made up of 16 amino acids. CDR3 nucleotides: TGTTCCAGCAGCTTAGATGTTGGGGGGGCAAACTATGGCTACACCTTC. This encodes CSSSLDVGGANYGYTF.

This clone was seen only a few times. This chain links TRBV7-9 with TRBJ1-2, with a possible D match to TRBD1 (5 bases). The germline gives CDR1 SEHNR, CDR2 FQNEAQ (reference sequence). The CDR3 is 11 residues long. Trimming shortened V by 8 bases and J by 4 bases, and 8 bases separated the two germline ends. CDR3 protein: CASGGGYGYTF. CDR3 DNA sequence: TGTGCCAGCGGGGGGGGCTATGGCTACACCTTC.

V usage is TRBV7-2 and J usage is TRBJ2-7; 9 bases match TRBD1. The CDR3 has 16 amino acids. V shed 5 bases and J 2 bases; nucleotides not matched to a gene: 10. CDR1 SGHTA and CDR2 FQGNSA come from the germline V gene. DNA for the CDR3: TGTGCCAGCAGCATGCAGAGGACAGGGGACCCCTACGAGCAGTACTTC. Protein sequence: CASSMQRTGDPYEQYF.

This sequence joins TRBV19 and TRBJ2-7, with D perhaps TRBD2 (5 bases). Trimming removed 7 bases at V and 3 bases at J, with 16 bases between. This CDR3 is 14 amino acids long. Germline assignment: CDR1 LNHDA and CDR2 SQIVND (reference sequence). As DNA, the CDR3 is TGTGCCAGTAAAGTGGACTTCCCCAGCTACGAGCAGTACTTC. It specifies CASKVDFPSYEQYF. Full variable domain (rest looked up from reference TRBV19 and TRBJ2-7): DGGITQSPKYLFRKEGQNVTLSCEQNLNHDAMYWYRQDPGQGLRLIYYSQIVNDFQKGDIAEGYSVSREKKESFPLTVTSAQKNPTAFYLCASKVDFPSYEQYFGPGTRLTVT.

The rearrangement links TRBV5-4 to TRBJ2-7, with D perhaps TRBD2 (6 bases). The germline V gene has CDR1 SGHNT and CDR2 YYREEE (reference sequence). V was trimmed by 2 bases and J by 2 bases, leaving 14 bases between them. The CDR3 is made up of 15 amino acids. CDR3: CASSLGTSSAYEQYF. CDR3 coding DNA: TGTGCCAGCAGCTTAGGAACTAGCAGCGCCTACGAGCAGTACTTC.

V usage is TRBV7-9 and J usage is TRBJ2-7; 7 bases map to TRBD1. V trimming: 3 bases; J trimming: 5 bases; junction bases outside the gene matches: 10. This CDR3 contains 15 residues. Germline V lookup: CDR1 SEHNR, CDR2 FQNEAQ (reference sequence). The CDR3 DNA reads TGTGCCAGCAGCTTCTCTACCGGGACAGTCCACGAGCAGTACTTC. Translated, it gives CASSFSTGTVHEQYF.

Here the CDR3 DNA reads TGTGCCAGCAGCTTGGGGCTAGCGGGGCCCTACAATGAGCAGTTCTTC. It encodes CASSLGLAGPYNEQFF. The chain links TRBV5-4 to TRBJ2-1; 9 bases map to TRBD2. The CDR3 is 16 residues long. Germline V gene data show CDR1 as SGHNT and CDR2 as YYREEE (reference sequence). V was clipped by 0 bases and J by 2 bases; unmatched bases: 3.

The V and J genes are TRBV5-6 and TRBJ2-6; D gene uncertain. V gave up 2 bases and J gave up 2 bases, with 8 bases separating them. Looked up from germline, CDR1 is SGHDT and CDR2 is YYEEEE. The CDR3 consists of 15 residues. The DNA for the CDR3 is TGTGCCAGCAGCTTTCGAGGCACTGGGGCCAACGTCCTGACTTTC. This sequence encodes CASSFRGTGANVLTF.